This TCR beta chain was identified in a study of siplizumab effects on memory and regulatory T cells. Points on this clone: Its antigen is not known.

The CDR3 extends over 18 amino acids. V was shortened by 0 bases and J by 6 bases, with 22 bases between the two germline ends. Per germline, CDR1 SGHRS and CDR2 YFSETQ. General study findings and limits: To unstimulated subsets, only a minor fraction of alloreactive clones could be mapped. A major contribution to the alloresponse seemed to be made by naive T cells, which seemed more diverse than memory cells.

Using immunoSEQ multiplex PCR, the repertoire was profiled, and TCRdb retains in-frame clones only, with some absent. The sample lists about 97,000 clones, around nine tenths occurring once. The J gene is TRBJ2-1, the V gene TRBV5-1; a weak D match, TRBD2 (6 bases). Sequencing used CD4+ T cells sorted from blood. The receptor was derived from a human donor in good health. The CDR3, as DNA: TGCGCCAGCAGCTTGGAACTCCGGCGGGATTCCTGGGGCAATGAGCAGTTCTTC. Amino acids: CASSLELRRDSWGNEQFF.